The next 21 T cell receptor beta chains were all read from a single sample in a study of CXCR3-negative and CXCR3-positive naive CD8 T cells. Via 5' RACE with UMI labels, TRB cDNA libraries were prepared. TCRdb reprocessed the 5' RACE reads and stores each CDR3 protein as one record, lacking DNA. The sample totals about 56,000 distinct CDR3 sequences. The sequenced sample was memory CD8+ T cells from blood. The receptors were gathered from a human donor in good health. Some clones in this sample may be carry-over from other donors' samples.

This rearrangement joins TRBV29-1 to TRBJ2-2; absent DNA, TCRdb's TRBD2 call cannot be checked. The CDR3 runs 16 residues. CDR1 is SQVTM and CDR2 is ANQGSEA in the germline V gene. The CDR3 loop reads CTGLVGGGANTGVLFF.

The chain links TRBV29-1 to TRBJ2-7; TCRdb designates TRBD1, a call that cannot be tested without DNA. CDR3 length: 12 residues. Germline V CDR1 and CDR2: SQVTM, ANQGSEA. This chain's CDR3 is CSVAGQGAEQYF.

This rearrangement joins TRBV29-1 to TRBJ2-7; the TCRdb D gene call, TRBD1, has no DNA to confirm it. Germline values: CDR1 SQVTM, CDR2 ANQGSEA. The CDR3 is 13 residues long. The CDR3 region is CSVGGSGAYEQYF.

The chain links TRBV7-9 to TRBJ2-3; TCRdb calls TRBD1, which cannot be checked without DNA. Germline V lookup: CDR1 SEHNR, CDR2 FQNEAQ (reference sequence). There are 13 residues in the CDR3. CDR3 residues: CASTGGSTDTQYF.

The chain's CDR3 is CSARGTGPTEAFF. The genes are TRBV20-1 and TRBJ1-1; lacking DNA, the TRBD1 call made by TCRdb goes unchecked. In germline, CDR1 is DFQATT, CDR2 SNEGSKA (reference sequence). The CDR3 covers 13 residues.

This chain connects TRBV7-9 to TRBJ2-7; checking the TCRdb D call of TRBD1 is not possible without DNA. The CDR3 totals 16 residues. CDR1 is SEHNR, CDR2 FQNEAQ, per germline (reference sequence). CDR3 loop: CASSLGVKGTVDEQYF.

This chain uses TRBV29-1 with TRBJ2-2; TCRdb returns TRBD1, unconfirmable since there is no DNA. This CDR3 comprises 15 residues. Germline V gives CDR1 SQVTM, CDR2 ANQGSEA. CDR3 residues: CSVGGQDANTGELFF.

The chain couples TRBV28 to TRBJ2-7; TCRdb indicates TRBD1, and absent DNA this call remains unverified. The CDR3 runs to 13 residues. Germline V gene lookup returns CDR1 MDHEN and CDR2 SYDVKM. The CDR3 here is CASRDRPSYEQYF.

The chain is built from TRBV28 and TRBJ2-3; TCRdb designates TRBD2, a call that cannot be tested without DNA. Germline assignment: CDR1 MDHEN and CDR2 SYDVKM. The CDR3 consists of 15 residues. The chain's CDR3 is CASSFLGGIGDTQYF.

The chain employs TRBV7-8 and TRBJ2-1. The CDR3 has 12 residues. The germline CDR1 and CDR2 sequences are SGHVS and FQNEAQ. The CDR3 protein is CASSLRSDEQFF.

The chain recombines TRBV7-9 with TRBJ2-7. CDR1 is SEHNR, CDR2 FQNEAQ, per germline (reference sequence). The CDR3 consists of 14 residues. The chain's CDR3 is CASSFESREFEQYF. Looking up the rest from reference TRBV7-9 and TRBJ2-7 gives the full variable domain: DTGVSQNPRHKITKRGQNVTFRCDPISEHNRLYWYRQTLGQGPEFLTYFQNEAQLEKSRLLSDRFSAERPKGSFSTLEIQRTEQGDSAMYLCASSFESREFEQYFGPGTRLTVT.

The genes are TRBV20-1 and TRBJ1-2. CDR1 is DFQATT, CDR2 SNEGSKA, per germline (reference sequence). This CDR3 region has 12 residues. CDR3 amino acids: CSARDRRGGYTF.

The chain combines TRBV7-9 with TRBJ2-3; TCRdb designates TRBD2, a call that cannot be tested without DNA. Looked up from germline, CDR1 is SEHNR and CDR2 is FQNEAQ (reference sequence). This CDR3 region has 20 residues. This chain's CDR3 is CASSSPREVLAGGQADTQYF.

The rearrangement links TRBV7-9 to TRBJ2-2. The germline V gene has CDR1 SEHNR and CDR2 FQNEAQ (reference sequence). The CDR3 runs 15 residues. This CDR3 reads CASSFGRANTGELFF.

The chain has TRBV20-1 and TRBJ2-5; TCRdb reports TRBD1, a call that lacks DNA to check it against. Germline V gene data show CDR1 as DFQATT and CDR2 as SNEGSKA (reference sequence). The CDR3 covers 14 residues. CDR3 in amino acids: CSARAGDVQETQYF.

The chain links TRBV11-2 to TRBJ2-1; TCRdb indicates TRBD2, and absent DNA this call remains unverified. Germline CDR1 SGHAT, CDR2 FQNNGV. This CDR3 region has 15 residues. Here the CDR3 reads CASSSPGLLNNEQFF.

This chain uses TRBV9 with TRBJ2-2. Germline assignment: CDR1 SGDLS and CDR2 YYNGEE. The CDR3 is made up of 19 amino acids. This CDR3 reads CASSVARAPGTPNTGELFF.

By frequency, this clonotype is medium-sized (0.01 to 0.1%). This CDR3 reads CASSQDQSWDSPLHF. V gene TRBV4-3 combines with J gene TRBJ1-6. This CDR3 comprises 15 residues. Looked up from germline, CDR1 is LGHNA and CDR2 is YSLEER.

The rearrangement links TRBV12-3 or TRBV12-4 to TRBJ2-3; TCRdb indicates TRBD1, and absent DNA this call remains unverified. The CDR3 is made up of 15 amino acids. The CDR3 spells CASSSRDRLGDTQYF.

The V gene is TRBV7-9, the J gene TRBJ2-7; the TCRdb call, TRBD2, lacks DNA for checking. The germline CDR1 and CDR2 sequences are SEHNR and FQNEAQ (reference sequence). This CDR3 has 16 residues. The CDR3 sequence is CASSPHSGGEIYEQYF.

The rearrangement uses TRBV29-1 and TRBJ1-1. Germline loops: CDR1 SQVTM, CDR2 ANQGSEA. The CDR3 contains 12 residues. This CDR3 reads CSVESEWPEAFF. The variable domain in full, completed from reference TRBV29-1 and TRBJ1-1, reads SAVISQKPSRDICQRGTSLTIQCQVDSQVTMMFWYRQQPGQSLTLIATANQGSEATYESGFVIDKFPISRPNLTFSTLTVSNMSPEDSSIYLCSVESEWPEAFFGQGTRLTVV.